This T cell receptor (beta chain) originates from a study of human thymus T cells. Study outcomes and limitations: As related research reported, thymic repertoires overlapped highly among unrelated individuals. It looked as if thymic and blood repertoires used V and J genes in a biased way.

This clone was counted between two and nine times. The target antigen is unknown. The repertoire was sequenced with immunoSEQ multiplex PCR; TCRdb's copy has only in-frame clones and lacks some. Here the sample spans some 120,000 clones, 90% to 95% being singletons. Thymus pieces cut out during corrective heart surgery were the tissue that was used. Healthy Finnish infants undergoing corrective surgery for congenital heart defects were used as donors. The germline V gene encodes CDR1 MGHDK and CDR2 SYGVNS. The CDR3 spans 13 residues. Trimming shortened V by 3 bases and J by 0 bases, and 5 bases separated the two germline ends.

This sequence was found in a boy under three years old with a congenital heart defect but otherwise immunologically healthy. The sample taken for sequencing was thymus tissue. This chain links TRBV25-1 with TRBJ1-1, with D hard to call. CDR3: CASSDRMNTEAFF. The DNA of the CDR3 is TGTGCCAGCAGTGACAGGATGAACACTGAAGCTTTCTTT. Full variable domain (missing parts from reference TRBV25-1 and TRBJ1-1): EADIYQTPRYLVIGTGKKITLECSQTMGHDKMYWYQQDPGMELHLIHYSYGVNSTEKGDLSSESTVSRIRTEHFPLTLESARPSHTSQYLCASSDRMNTEAFFGQGTRLTVV.